This T cell receptor (beta chain) was sequenced for a study of shared clonotypes between healthy human individuals. Overall study results and limits: Only blood was sampled, and tissue TCR repertoires likely differ from blood ones.

TCRdb's copy holds only in-frame clones and misses some; the assay was immunoSEQ multiplex PCR. The table records about 730,000 clones, around 77% of them present only once. The CDR3 spans 12 residues. Germline CDR1 MNHEY, CDR2 SMNVEV (reference sequence). The V segment lost 8 bases and the J segment 5 bases; nucleotides outside the gene matches: 6. This clone was counted between two and nine times. The antigen remains unidentified. Other DNA sequences within the sample encode an identical CDR3. The donor cohort consisted entirely of Caucasian adults residing in Nashville, Tennessee. Subsets obtained from CD4+ cells comprised CD45RA+ naive and CD45RA-negative memory cells.

The chain uses TRBV27 and TRBJ2-7; 7 positions match TRBD1. This TCR was recovered from a woman between 25 and 40 years old in good health. The sequencing input was memory CD4+ T cells sorted from blood. As for subset: CD45RA-negative fraction. The CDR3 protein is CASRNRGHEQYF. The CDR3 DNA reads as TGTGCCAGCCGCAACAGGGGCCACGAGCAGTACTTC.